Shown below are 28 T cell receptor beta chains from a single sample sequenced in a study of T cell responses to AZD1222 COVID-19 vaccine (dated by TCRdb to 2020 to 2023). Library generation was performed with the immunoSEQ multiplex PCR assay. The source is immuneACCESS, and TCRdb retained only in-frame sequences with V and J called. Part of the clones is not carried over; for the studies checked, unresolved V genes explain less than half of this, and the remainder is unexplained. This sample comprises some 130,000 clones, about 91% of them detected only once. The ten largest clones capture about 3% of the sample. The meaning of the sample's time point label: baseline before first vaccination. The sample consisted of peripheral blood, taken on day 0 of AZD1222 vaccination. These receptors were taken from an adult in good health.

The chain has TRBV27 and TRBJ1-1; a weak D match, TRBD1 (5 bases). Trimming removed 3 bases at V and 0 bases at J, with 8 bases between. Germline lookup yields CDR1 MNHEY and CDR2 SMNVEV (reference sequence). This CDR3 spans 14 amino acids. The CDR3 spells CASSFPGMNTEAFF. In nucleotides, the CDR3 is TGTGCCAGCAGTTTTCCAGGGATGAACACTGAAGCTTTCTTT.

This clone was recorded at least ten times. The genes are TRBV6-6 and TRBJ2-4; a weak D match, TRBD2 (5 bases). The germline gives CDR1 MNHNY, CDR2 SVGAGI (reference sequence). The length of the CDR3 is 14 residues. Trimming shortened V by 0 bases and J by 8 bases, and 11 bases separated the two germline ends. The CDR3 bases are TGTGCCAGCAGTTACTCGAGTGAGGGAGACATTCAGTACTTC. This sequence encodes CASSYSSEGDIQYF.

The table lists this clone with a count of one. The chain combines TRBV27 with TRBJ2-2; TRBD2 might be the D (5 bases). The CDR3 runs to 14 residues. V shed 6 bases and J shed 1 base, with 9 bases lying between them. CDR1 MNHEY and CDR2 SMNVEV come from the germline V gene (reference sequence). Here the CDR3 DNA reads TGTGCCAGCAGGGAGGTTTTGAACACCGGGGAGCTGTTTTTT. Translated: CASREVLNTGELFF.

This clone was counted a single time. The chain links TRBV11-2 to TRBJ1-4; D is possibly TRBD1 (5 bases). This CDR3 comprises 14 residues. Germline loops: CDR1 SGHAT, CDR2 FQNNGV. The V end was cut by 4 bases, the J end by 4 bases, with 10 bases between. The CDR3 nucleotides read TGTGCCAGCAGCTCACGCGGGGGTAATGAAAAACTGTTTTTT. Translated: CASSSRGGNEKLFF.

This clone was detected only once. The V call is TRBV7-9, the J call TRBJ1-3; D ambiguous. The V gene's germline CDR1 is SEHNR and CDR2 FQNEAQ (reference sequence). The CDR3 has 15 residues. The germline V and J ends were trimmed by 1 base and 8 bases, with 15 bases remaining between them. The chain's CDR3 is CASSLGVRRGDTIYF. CDR3 DNA sequence: TGTGCCAGCAGCTTAGGGGTTCGGCGCGGCGACACCATATATTTT.

The V and J genes are TRBV5-4 and TRBJ2-3; D gene ambiguous. The CDR3 runs to 13 residues. The germline gives CDR1 SGHNT, CDR2 YYREEE (reference sequence). Between the trimmed V and J ends, which lost 0 bases and 4 bases, there was a span of 6 bases. In DNA, the CDR3 is TGTGCCAGCAGCTTGGCTGCGCCAGATACGCAGTATTTT. This translates into CASSLAAPDTQYF.

This CDR3 reads CASSNPMTGNYGYTF. The DNA for the CDR3 is TGTGCCAGCAGTAATCCCATGACAGGAAACTATGGCTACACCTTC. The chain carries TRBV5-6 and TRBJ1-2; possibly TRBD1 for D (6 bases). V lost 5 bases, J lost 2 bases, and 16 bases lay in between. The germline V gene has CDR1 SGHDT and CDR2 YYEEEE. This CDR3 region has 15 residues.

The chain combines TRBV6-2 or TRBV6-3 with TRBJ2-7; 12 bases are shared with TRBD1. Germline V gene lookup returns CDR1 MNHEY and CDR2 SVGEGT. This CDR3 has 15 residues. V gave up 4 bases and J gave up 4 bases; unmatched junction bases: 5. The CDR3 spells CASSWGTGGAYEQYF. The CDR3 nucleotides read TGTGCCAGCAGTTGGGGGACAGGGGGCGCGTACGAGCAGTACTTC.

This chain connects TRBV24-1 to TRBJ2-3; a possible D gene is TRBD2 (6 bases). V gave up 4 bases and J gave up 2 bases, with 15 bases separating them. The CDR3 has 16 amino acids. Germline V gene lookup returns CDR1 KGHDR and CDR2 SFDVKD. The CDR3 reads CATSEGPGLLTDTQYF. CDR3 DNA sequence: TGTGCCACCAGTGAGGGACCGGGACTCCTCACAGATACGCAGTATTTT.

V gene TRBV13 combines with J gene TRBJ1-1; no clear D. Germline V gene data show CDR1 as PRHDT and CDR2 as FYEKMQ (reference sequence). Trimming left V 1 base short and J 4 bases short, with 13 bases between. This CDR3 region has 15 residues. CDR3 coding DNA: TGTGCCAGCAGCTTAGCGTCGGGAACGGTCACTGAAGCTTTCTTT. As protein: CASSLASGTVTEAFF.

The chain is built from TRBV7-2 and TRBJ1-1; no definite D call. Germline-derived CDR1 and CDR2 are SGHTA and FQGNSA. V lost 5 bases and J 2 bases, leaving 12 bases between the germline ends. The CDR3 consists of 14 residues. The CDR3 DNA reads as TGTGCCAGCAGCCCTATCGTGGGTAACACTGAAGCTTTCTTT. Translated, it gives CASSPIVGNTEAFF. Filled out from reference TRBV7-2 and TRBJ1-1, the complete variable domain reads GAGVSQSPSNKVTEKGKDVELRCDPISGHTALYWYRQSLGQGLEFLIYFQGNSAPDKSGLPSDRFSAERTGGSVSTLTIQRTQQEDSAVYLCASSPIVGNTEAFFGQGTRLTVV.

V is TRBV9 and J is TRBJ2-2, with D hard to call. This CDR3 comprises 16 residues. Trimming stripped 1 base from V and 4 bases from J, with 14 bases between. The germline gives CDR1 SGDLS, CDR2 YYNGEE. The CDR3 region is CASSVWQSHTTGELFF. The CDR3 region has the DNA TGTGCCAGCAGCGTATGGCAGAGCCATACCACCGGGGAGCTGTTTTTT.

The rearrangement uses TRBV21-1 and TRBJ2-7; TRBD1 was called by the table and not checked on the DNA. TRBV21-1 is termed a pseudogene. This CDR3 has 16 residues. CDR3 amino acids: CASSKAHTGRPYEQYF. The CDR3 DNA reads as TGTGCCAGCAGCAAAGCCCACACAGGGAGACCCTACGAGCAGTACTTC.

The chain employs TRBV5-1 and TRBJ1-4; TRBD1 aligns across 10 bases. The CDR3 contains 14 residues. In germline, CDR1 is SGHRS, CDR2 YFSETQ. J lost 4 bases, V lost 7 bases, and 4 bases had no gene match. The CDR3: CASGTGVINEKLFF. DNA of the CDR3: TGCGCCAGCGGGACAGGGGTTATTAATGAAAAACTGTTTTTT.

In its sample, this clone was seen once. This chain joins TRBV11-2 and TRBJ2-1; D could derive from TRBD1 or TRBD2 (5 bases each). The CDR3 runs to 15 residues. CDR1 SGHAT and CDR2 FQNNGV come from the germline V gene. V was cut by 1 base and J by 8 bases, with 15 bases left in between. The CDR3: CASSLVNRGRDEQFF. CDR3 nucleotide sequence: TGTGCCAGCAGCTTAGTCAACCGGGGCCGGGATGAGCAGTTCTTC.

The genes are TRBV12-3 or TRBV12-4 and TRBJ2-3, with D uncertain. The CDR3 loop spans 13 amino acids. Trimming pared 3 bases from V and 4 bases from J, leaving 8 bases between. The CDR3, as DNA: TGTGCCAGCAGTTTGAGACCGCCAGATACGCAGTATTTT. This translates into CASSLRPPDTQYF.

This chain links TRBV6-1 with TRBJ1-1; TRBD1 aligns across 7 bases. V shed 2 bases, J shed 6 bases, and the junction held 18 bases outside the gene matches. CDR3 length equals 18 residues. The germline CDR1 and CDR2 sequences are MNHNS and SASEGT. In DNA, the CDR3 is TGTGCCAGCAGTGAACTGGGATCGACAGGGCTTCTGGCGTCTGAAGCTTTCTTT. Residues: CASSELGSTGLLASEAFF.

The chain is built from TRBV6-6 and TRBJ2-7; perhaps TRBD2 as D (6 bases). There are 12 residues in the CDR3. CDR1 MNHNY and CDR2 SVGAGI come from the germline V gene (reference sequence). Trimming left V 8 bases short and J 6 bases short, with 14 bases between. CDR3 sequence (DNA): TGTGCCAGCGGGGCGGGATTGGGCGAGCAGTACTTC. Its protein product is CASGAGLGEQYF.

This chain connects TRBV5-4 to TRBJ2-7, with D unclear. The germline V gene encodes CDR1 SGHNT and CDR2 YYREEE (reference sequence). This CDR3 contains 15 residues. V lost 0 bases, J lost 2 bases, and 12 bases lay in between. The CDR3 DNA sequence: TGTGCCAGCAGCTTGGACAGACGCGAAACCTACGAGCAGTACTTC. Translating gives CASSLDRRETYEQYF.

This clone was observed a single time. The V gene is TRBV7-2, the J gene TRBJ2-7; D is unresolved. Trimming took off 2 bases at V and 0 bases at J, with 8 bases between the two ends. Germline V gene data show CDR1 as SGHTA and CDR2 as FQGNSA. The CDR3 contains 14 residues. As DNA, the CDR3 is TGTGCCAGCAGCTTAACAAGGGACTCCTACGAGCAGTACTTC. Protein product: CASSLTRDSYEQYF.

The rearrangement links TRBV6-2 or TRBV6-3 to TRBJ2-2; unclear D gene. The CDR3 is made up of 15 amino acids. Germline CDR1 reads MNHEY; CDR2 reads SVGEGT. V was pared by 5 bases and J by 10 bases, with 20 bases between. CDR3 DNA sequence: TGTGCCAGCAGTACCGGGCCGTCCGTTGGGGAGGAGCTGTTTTTT. This translates into CASSTGPSVGEELFF.

The chain uses TRBV3-1 (or the pseudogene TRBV3-2) and TRBJ2-7, with D uncertain. V was pared by 0 bases and J by 2 bases, with 20 bases between. CDR1 is LGHDT and CDR2 is YNNKEL in the germline V gene (reference sequence). This CDR3 is 18 amino acids long. The CDR3 DNA follows: TGTGCCAGCAGCCAAGATGGGCGGCGAGACATCCCACCCTACGAGCAGTACTTC. This encodes CASSQDGRRDIPPYEQYF.

A few counts support this clone. J is TRBJ1-4 and V is TRBV28; the D gene is possibly TRBD1 (5 bases). This CDR3 has 15 amino acids. Germline V lookup: CDR1 MDHEN, CDR2 SYDVKM. Trimming stripped 6 bases from V and 4 bases from J, with 15 bases between. As DNA, the CDR3 is TGTGCCAGCAGCCAGACCGGGACCGTTAATGAAAAACTGTTTTTT. It translates to CASSQTGTVNEKLFF.

The rearrangement links TRBV27 to TRBJ2-2; 8 nucleotides agree with TRBD2. CDR1 is MNHEY, CDR2 SMNVEV, per germline (reference sequence). There are 16 residues in the CDR3. V lost 4 bases, J lost 1 base, and 5 bases stayed unmatched. CDR3 residues: CASSSYSGMNTGELFF. CDR3 DNA: TGTGCCAGCAGTTCATATAGCGGGATGAACACCGGGGAGCTGTTTTTT.

The rearrangement joins TRBV11-2 to TRBJ2-3; 16 positions match TRBD2. Germline V gene sequence: CDR1 SGHAT, CDR2 FQNNGV. CDR3 size: 18 residues. The J segment lost 2 bases and the V segment lost 7 bases, leaving 9 bases of the junction unmatched. CDR3 DNA: TGTGCCAGCAAAACTCCGGGACTAGCGGGAGGGTTCACAGATACGCAGTATTTT. Translating gives CASKTPGLAGGFTDTQYF.

This sequence joins TRBV9 and TRBJ2-5, with 9 bases identical to TRBD2. The CDR3 is made up of 16 amino acids. V was pared by 3 bases and J by 4 bases, with 10 bases of the junction left unmatched. Germline V gene lookup returns CDR1 SGDLS and CDR2 YYNGEE. In nucleotides, the CDR3 is TGTGCCAGCAGCGCGGGGAATCTAGCGGGGACAGAGACCCAGTACTTC. Translating it yields CASSAGNLAGTETQYF.

The chain is built from TRBV2 and TRBJ1-2; the match to TRBD1 covers 7 bases. This CDR3 has 16 amino acids. V lost 2 bases and J lost 2; bases outside the gene matches: 8. Looked up from germline, CDR1 is SNHLY and CDR2 is FYNNEI. CDR3 loop: CASSESNRGFNYGYTF. CDR3 in DNA: TGTGCCAGCAGTGAATCCAACAGGGGATTCAACTATGGCTACACCTTC. Full variable domain (missing parts from reference TRBV2 and TRBJ1-2): EPEVTQTPSHQVTQMGQEVILRCVPISNHLYFYWYRQILGQKVEFLVSFYNNEISEKSEIFDDQFSVERPDGSNFTLKIRSTKLEDSAMYFCASSESNRGFNYGYTFGSGTRLTVV.

This sequence joins TRBV4-2 and TRBJ1-1; no reliable D call. Germline V lookup: CDR1 LGHNA, CDR2 YNFKEQ. Trimming removed 2 bases at V and 0 bases at J, with 10 bases between. The CDR3 covers 15 residues. CDR3: CASSQNYRMNTEAFF. CDR3 DNA sequence: TGTGCCAGCAGCCAAAACTACAGAATGAACACTGAAGCTTTCTTT.